This T cell receptor beta chain derives from a study of blood T cell repertoires in COVID-19. Overall study context: The United States, Italy and Spain supplied acute and convalescent COVID-19 samples. PBMCs, B-cell-depleted T cells, or T cells provided the cDNA or gDNA that made up the material.

Authors' processing steps: Reference gene primers were amplified, and this amplification served to estimate nucleated cell counts. Data came from immunoSEQ multiplex PCR; TCRdb stores just in-frame clones and leaves some out. V, J and clone size reflect that table, while D and trimming were determined from the DNA. Of 100,000 to 120,000 clones listed, around 84% were seen once; the top ten hold around 3.4%. The V and J ends lost 4 bases and 2 bases respectively, with 11 bases between them. This CDR3 is built from 14 residues. Germline CDR1 is SGHTS and CDR2 is YDEGEE. Sequencing was performed on peripheral blood. The rearrangement links TRBV5-8 to TRBJ2-3, with D uncertain. This clonotype was obtained from a man in his forties with acute or convalescent COVID-19. CDR3 coding DNA: TGTGCCAGCAGCCCCGGGTATACCACAGATACGCAGTATTTT. It translates to CASSPGYTTDTQYF.